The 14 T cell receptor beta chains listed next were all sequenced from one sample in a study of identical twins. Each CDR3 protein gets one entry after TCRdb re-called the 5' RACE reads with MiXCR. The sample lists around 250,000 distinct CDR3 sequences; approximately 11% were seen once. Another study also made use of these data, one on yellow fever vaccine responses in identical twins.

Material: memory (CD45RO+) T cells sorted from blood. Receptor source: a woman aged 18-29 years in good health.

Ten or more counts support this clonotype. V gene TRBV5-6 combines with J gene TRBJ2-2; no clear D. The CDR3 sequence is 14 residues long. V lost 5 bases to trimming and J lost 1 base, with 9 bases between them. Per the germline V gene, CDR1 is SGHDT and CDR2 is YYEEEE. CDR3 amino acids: CASSKIRNTGELFF. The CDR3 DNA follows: TGTGCCAGCAGTAAAATCAGGAACACCGGGGAGCTGTTTTTT.

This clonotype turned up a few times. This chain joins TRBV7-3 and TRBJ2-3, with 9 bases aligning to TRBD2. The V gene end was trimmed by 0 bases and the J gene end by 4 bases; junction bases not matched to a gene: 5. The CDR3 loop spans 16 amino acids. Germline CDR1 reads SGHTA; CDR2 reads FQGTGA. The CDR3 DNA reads TGTGCCAGCAGCTTAACTAGCGGGGGTCTCGCAGATACGCAGTATTTT. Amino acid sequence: CASSLTSGGLADTQYF.

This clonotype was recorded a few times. CDR3 coding DNA: TGTGCCAGTAGAGGGGTGTATTTTAGGGGGGAGCTGTTTTTT. It translates to CASRGVYFRGELFF. The V and J genes are TRBV19 and TRBJ2-2; D possibly corresponds to TRBD1 (5 bases). CDR1 and CDR2 from the germline V gene are LNHDA and SQIVND (reference sequence). The CDR3 spans 14 residues. V gave up 6 bases and J gave up 8 bases, with 16 bases separating them.

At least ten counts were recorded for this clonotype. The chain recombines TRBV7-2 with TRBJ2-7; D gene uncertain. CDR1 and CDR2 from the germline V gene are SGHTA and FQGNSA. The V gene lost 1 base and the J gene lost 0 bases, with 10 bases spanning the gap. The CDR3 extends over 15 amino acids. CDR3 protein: CASSLVGDNSYEQYF. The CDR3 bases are TGTGCCAGCAGCTTAGTCGGCGACAACTCCTACGAGCAGTACTTC.

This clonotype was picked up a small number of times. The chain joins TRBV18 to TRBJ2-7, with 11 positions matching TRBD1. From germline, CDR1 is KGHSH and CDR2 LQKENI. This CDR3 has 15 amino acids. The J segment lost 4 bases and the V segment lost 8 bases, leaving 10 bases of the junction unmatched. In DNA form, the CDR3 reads TGTGCCAGCGCCGCCGGGACAGGGGGGGTGTACGAGCAGTACTTC. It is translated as CASAAGTGGVYEQYF. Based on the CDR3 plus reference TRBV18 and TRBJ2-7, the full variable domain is NAGVMQNPRHLVRRRGQEARLRCSPMKGHSHVYWYRQLPEEGLKFMVYLQKENIIDESGMPKERFSAEFPKEGPSILRIQQVVRGDSAAYFCASAAGTGGVYEQYFGPGTRLTVT.

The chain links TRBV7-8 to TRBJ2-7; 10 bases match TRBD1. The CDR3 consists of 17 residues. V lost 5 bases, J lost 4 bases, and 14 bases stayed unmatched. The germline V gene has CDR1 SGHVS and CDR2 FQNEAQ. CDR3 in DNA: TGTGCCAGCAGCCCACCAGTTAGACAGGGGGCTAAGTACGAGCAGTACTTC. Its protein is CASSPPVRQGAKYEQYF.

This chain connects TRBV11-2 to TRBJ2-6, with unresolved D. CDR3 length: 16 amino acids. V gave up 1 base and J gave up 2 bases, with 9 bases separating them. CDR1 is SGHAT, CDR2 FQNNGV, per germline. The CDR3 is CASSLVSETGANVLTF. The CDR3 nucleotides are TGTGCCAGCAGCTTAGTTTCAGAAACTGGGGCCAACGTCCTGACTTTC.

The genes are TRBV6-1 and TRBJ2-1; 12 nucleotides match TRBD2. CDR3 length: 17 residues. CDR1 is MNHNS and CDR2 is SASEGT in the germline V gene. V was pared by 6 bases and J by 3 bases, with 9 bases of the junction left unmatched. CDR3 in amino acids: CASRPTSGGTLYNEQFF. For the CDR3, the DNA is TGTGCCAGCAGACCTACTAGCGGGGGGACCCTCTACAATGAGCAGTTCTTC.

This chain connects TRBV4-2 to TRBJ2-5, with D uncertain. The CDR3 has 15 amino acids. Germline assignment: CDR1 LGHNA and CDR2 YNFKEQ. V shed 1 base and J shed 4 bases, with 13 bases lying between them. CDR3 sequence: CASSQVGGVGETQYF. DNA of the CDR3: TGTGCCAGCAGCCAAGTGGGTGGGGTCGGAGAGACCCAGTACTTC.

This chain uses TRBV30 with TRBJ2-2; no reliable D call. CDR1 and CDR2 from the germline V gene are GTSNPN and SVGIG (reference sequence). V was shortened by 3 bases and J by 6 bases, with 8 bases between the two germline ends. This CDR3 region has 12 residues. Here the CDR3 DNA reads TGTGCCTGGAGCCGGACCCCCGGGGAGCTGTTTTTT. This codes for CAWSRTPGELFF. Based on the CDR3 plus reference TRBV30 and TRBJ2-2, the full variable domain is SQTIHQWPATLVQPVGSPLSLECTVEGTSNPNLYWYRQAAGRGLQLLFYSVGIGQISSEVPQNLSASRPQDRQFILSSKKLLLSDSGFYLCAWSRTPGELFFGEGSRLTVL.

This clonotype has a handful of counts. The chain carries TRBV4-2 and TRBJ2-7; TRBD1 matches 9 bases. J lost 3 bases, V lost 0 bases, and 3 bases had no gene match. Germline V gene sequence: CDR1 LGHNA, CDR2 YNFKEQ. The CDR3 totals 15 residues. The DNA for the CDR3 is TGTGCCAGCAGCCAAGAACAGGGGGCCATCTACGAGCAGTACTTC. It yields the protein CASSQEQGAIYEQYF.

The DNA of the CDR3 is TGTGCCAGCAGCGGCCGGGACCTTAGCTCCTACGAGCAGTACTTC. Its translation: CASSGRDLSSYEQYF. The chain is built from TRBV9 and TRBJ2-7; the D call may be TRBD1 or TRBD2 (5 bases each). Trimming removed 3 bases from V and 0 bases from J, with 13 bases in between. This CDR3 comprises 15 residues. The V gene's germline CDR1 is SGDLS and CDR2 YYNGEE.

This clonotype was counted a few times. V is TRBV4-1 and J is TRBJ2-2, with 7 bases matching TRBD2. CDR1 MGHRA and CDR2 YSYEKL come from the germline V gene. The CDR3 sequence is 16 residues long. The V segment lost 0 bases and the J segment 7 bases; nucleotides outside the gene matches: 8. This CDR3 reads CASSQESGRDGGELFF. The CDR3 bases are TGCGCCAGCAGCCAAGAATCAGGGAGGGATGGCGGGGAGCTGTTTTTT.

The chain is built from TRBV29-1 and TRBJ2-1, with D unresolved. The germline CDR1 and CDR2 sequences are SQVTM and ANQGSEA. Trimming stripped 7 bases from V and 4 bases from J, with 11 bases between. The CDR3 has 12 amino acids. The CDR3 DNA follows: TGCAGCGATCTGGACGGGTACAATGAGCAGTTCTTC. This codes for CSDLDGYNEQFF.